This record looks at one TCR beta chain sequence and its context. The V end was cut by 6 bases, the J end by 2 bases, with 10 bases between. The germline V gene has CDR1 LGHDT and CDR2 YNNKEL (reference sequence). This CDR3 has 13 amino acids. Assay: immunoSEQ multiplex PCR; the TCRdb copy retains only in-frame clones and omits some. This sample has over 150,000 clones, with over 85% found just once. This specimen belongs to a study of T cell responses to AZD1222 COVID-19 vaccine. This sample comprised peripheral blood, obtained 28 days after the second AZD1222 dose. The sequence was obtained from an adult who received the AZD1222 COVID-19 vaccine. This chain connects TRBV3-1 (or the pseudogene TRBV3-2) to TRBJ1-1; D may be TRBD1 (5 bases). The CDR3 sequence: CASRQVGNTEAFF. CDR3 coding DNA: TGTGCCAGCAGACAGGTTGGCAACACTGAAGCTTTCTTT.